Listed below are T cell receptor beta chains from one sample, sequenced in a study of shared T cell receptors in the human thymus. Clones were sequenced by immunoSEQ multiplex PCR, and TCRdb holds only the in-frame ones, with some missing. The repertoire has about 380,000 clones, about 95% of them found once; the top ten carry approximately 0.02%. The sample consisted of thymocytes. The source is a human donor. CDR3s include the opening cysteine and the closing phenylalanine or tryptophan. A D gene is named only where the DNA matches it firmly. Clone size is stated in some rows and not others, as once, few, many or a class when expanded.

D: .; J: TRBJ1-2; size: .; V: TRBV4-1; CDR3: CASSQKATRHYGYTF; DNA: TGCGCCAGCAGCCAAAAGGCGACACGGCACTATGGCTACACCTTC
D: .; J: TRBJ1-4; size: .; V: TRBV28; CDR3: CASSLGSLANEKLFF; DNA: TGTGCCAGCAGTTTGGGTAGCCTGGCTAATGAAAAACTGTTTTTT
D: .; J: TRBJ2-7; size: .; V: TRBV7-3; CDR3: CASRLPGLTSDEQYF; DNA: TGTGCCAGCAGACTCCCGGGACTCACCAGCGACGAGCAGTACTTC
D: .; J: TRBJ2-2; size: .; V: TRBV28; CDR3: CASSFGGGELFF; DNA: TGTGCCAGCAGTTTCGGGGGCGGGGAGCTGTTTTTT
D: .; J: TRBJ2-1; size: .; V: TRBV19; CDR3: CASSALPGPGQFF; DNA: TGTGCCAGTAGTGCGCTTCCGGGACCAGGGCAGTTCTTC
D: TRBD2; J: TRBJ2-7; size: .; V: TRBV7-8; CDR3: CASSPSAGVLYEQYF; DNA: TGTGCCAGCAGCCCGTCTGCGGGAGTTCTCTACGAGCAGTACTTC
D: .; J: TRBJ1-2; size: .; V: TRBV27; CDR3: CASSPGPLRGYTF; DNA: TGTGCCAGCAGTCCGGGCCCCCTGCGGGGCTACACCTTC
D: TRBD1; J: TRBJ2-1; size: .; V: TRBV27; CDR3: CASSASRDRSTFYNEQFF; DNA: TGTGCCAGCAGTGCTTCCCGGGACAGGTCTACGTTTTACAATGAGCAGTTCTTC
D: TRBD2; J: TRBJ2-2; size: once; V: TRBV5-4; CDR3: CASSLTSGYTGELFF; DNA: TGTGCCAGCAGCCTGACTAGCGGTTACACCGGGGAGCTGTTTTTT
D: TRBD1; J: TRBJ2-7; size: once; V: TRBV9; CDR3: CASSGGQGLEYEQYF; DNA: TGTGCCAGCAGCGGGGGACAGGGCTTGGAGTACGAGCAGTACTTC
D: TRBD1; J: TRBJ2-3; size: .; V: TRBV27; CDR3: CASRAQGGAADTQYF; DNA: TGTGCCAGCAGGGCCCAAGGGGGCGCCGCAGATACGCAGTATTTT
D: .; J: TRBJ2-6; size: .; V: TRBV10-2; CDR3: CASSCETSGANVLTF; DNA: TGCGCCAGCAGTTGTGAGACCTCTGGGGCCAACGTCCTGACTTTC
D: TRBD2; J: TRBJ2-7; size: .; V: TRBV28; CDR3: CASSLRTSGSYEQYF; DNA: TGTGCCAGCAGTTTGAGGACTAGCGGGAGTTACGAGCAGTACTTC
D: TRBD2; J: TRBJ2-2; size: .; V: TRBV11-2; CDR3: CASSQRSGTSGIDPGELFF; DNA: TGTGCCAGCAGCCAAAGATCCGGGACTAGCGGGATTGACCCCGGGGAGCTGTTTTTT
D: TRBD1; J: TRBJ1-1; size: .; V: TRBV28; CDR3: CASSPGGQVMNTEAFF; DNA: TGTGCCAGCAGCCCAGGGGGCCAGGTGATGAACACTGAAGCTTTCTTT
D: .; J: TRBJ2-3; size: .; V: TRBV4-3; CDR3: CASSQESAPLATDTQYF; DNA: TGCGCCAGCAGCCAAGAAAGTGCCCCGTTGGCCACAGATACGCAGTATTTT
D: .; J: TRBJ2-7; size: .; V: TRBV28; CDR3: CASSFDLYAAYEQYF; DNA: TGTGCCAGCAGTTTCGACTTATATGCCGCCTACGAGCAGTACTTC
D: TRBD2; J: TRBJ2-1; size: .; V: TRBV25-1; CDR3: CASSDGLAGRQDNEQFF; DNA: TGTGCCAGCAGTGACGGTCTAGCGGGAAGGCAGGACAATGAGCAGTTCTTC
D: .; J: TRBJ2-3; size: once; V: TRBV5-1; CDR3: CASSPIDTQYF; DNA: TGCGCCAGCAGCCCCATAGATACGCAGTATTTT
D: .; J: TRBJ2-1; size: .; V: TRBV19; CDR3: CASSISGLNNEQFF; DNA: TGTGCCAGTAGTATTTCTGGTCTCAACAATGAGCAGTTCTTC
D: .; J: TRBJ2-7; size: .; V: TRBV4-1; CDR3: CASSQGHEQYF; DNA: TGCGCCAGCAGCCAAGGGCACGAGCAGTACTTC
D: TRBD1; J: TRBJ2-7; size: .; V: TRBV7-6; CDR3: CASSLGSKGQGATYEQYF; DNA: TGTGCCAGCAGCTTAGGTTCAAAGGGTCAGGGGGCCACCTACGAGCAGTACTTC
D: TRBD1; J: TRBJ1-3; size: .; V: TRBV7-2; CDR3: CASSAQDRAGNTIYF; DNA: TGTGCCAGCAGCGCGCAGGACAGGGCTGGAAACACCATATATTTT
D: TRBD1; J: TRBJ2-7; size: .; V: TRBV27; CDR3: CASSLVGQGTYEQYF; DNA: TGTGCCAGCAGTTTAGTCGGACAGGGTACCTACGAGCAGTACTTC
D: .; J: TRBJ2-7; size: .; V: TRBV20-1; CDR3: CSASDFYEQYF; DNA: TGCAGTGCTAGTGACTTCTACGAGCAGTACTTC
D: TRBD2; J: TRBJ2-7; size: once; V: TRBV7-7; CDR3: CASSLEAGGHEQYF; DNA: TGTGCTAGCAGCCTAGAGGCGGGAGGGCACGAGCAGTACTTC
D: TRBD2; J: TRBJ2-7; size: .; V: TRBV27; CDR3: CASSTGLGVNEQYF; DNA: TGTGCCAGCAGTACGGGACTAGGCGTCAACGAGCAGTACTTC
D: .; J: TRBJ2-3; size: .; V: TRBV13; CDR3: CASSPQDGTDTQYF; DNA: TGTGCCAGCAGCCCCCAGGACGGGACAGATACGCAGTATTTT
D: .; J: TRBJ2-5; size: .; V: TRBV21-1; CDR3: CASSKGWSQETQYF; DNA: TGTGCCAGCAGCAAAGGTTGGTCACAGGAGACCCAGTACTTC
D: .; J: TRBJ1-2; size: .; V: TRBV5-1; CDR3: CASSLWTANYGYTF; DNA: TGCGCCAGCAGCCTCTGGACAGCCAACTATGGCTACACCTTC
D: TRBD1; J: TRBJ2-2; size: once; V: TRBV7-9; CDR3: CASSSPRGSGELFF; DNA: TGTGCCAGCAGCTCCCCCAGGGGGTCCGGGGAGCTGTTTTTT
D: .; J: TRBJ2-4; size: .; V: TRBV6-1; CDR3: CASTEGGLAKNIQYF; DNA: TGTGCCAGCACCGAGGGGGGTTTAGCCAAAAACATTCAGTACTTC
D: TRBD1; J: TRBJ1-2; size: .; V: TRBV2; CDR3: CASSEGQGAFSGYTF; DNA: TGTGCCAGCAGTGAAGGACAGGGGGCATTCAGTGGCTACACCTTC
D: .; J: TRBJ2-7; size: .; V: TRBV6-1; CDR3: CASSVTGILYEQYF; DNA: TGTGCCAGCAGTGTTACAGGGATCCTCTACGAGCAGTACTTC
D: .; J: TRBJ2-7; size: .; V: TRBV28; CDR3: CASSLCGACEIYEQYF; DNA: TGTGCCAGCAGTTTATGCGGGGCGTGCGAGATCTACGAGCAGTACTTC
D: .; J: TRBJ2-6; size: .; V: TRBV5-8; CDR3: CASSSQGSGANVLTF; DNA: TGTGCCAGCAGCTCCCAGGGCTCTGGGGCCAACGTCCTGACTTTC
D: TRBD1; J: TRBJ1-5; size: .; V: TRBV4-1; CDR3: CASSQSSGQGFTTVQPQHF; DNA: TGCGCCAGCAGCCAAAGTTCGGGACAGGGGTTTACTACGGTCCAGCCCCAGCATTTT
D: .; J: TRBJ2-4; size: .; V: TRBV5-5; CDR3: CASRGEKNIQYF; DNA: TGTGCCAGCAGAGGGGAGAAAAACATTCAGTACTTC
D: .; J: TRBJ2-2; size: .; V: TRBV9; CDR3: CASSVLGRHPVDTGELFF; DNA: TGTGCCAGCAGCGTACTGGGGCGTCATCCGGTGGACACCGGGGAGCTGTTTTTT
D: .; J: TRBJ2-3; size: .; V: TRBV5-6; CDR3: CASSFQPWPGTDTQYF; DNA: TGTGCCAGCAGCTTTCAACCTTGGCCGGGCACAGATACGCAGTATTTT
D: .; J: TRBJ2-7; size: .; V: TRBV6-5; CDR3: CASSYGGPSSYEQYF; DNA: TGTGCCAGCAGTTACGGGGGACCGAGCTCCTACGAGCAGTACTTC
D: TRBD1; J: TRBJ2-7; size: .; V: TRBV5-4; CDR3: CASSFGTGRNEQYF; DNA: TGTGCCAGCAGCTTCGGGACAGGGAGGAACGAGCAGTACTTC
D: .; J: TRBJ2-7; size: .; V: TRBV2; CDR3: CATHTRGSPGEQYF; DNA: TGTGCCACCCACACCCGGGGCTCCCCCGGCGAGCAGTACTTC
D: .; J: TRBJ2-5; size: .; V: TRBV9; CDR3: CASSVAAVSGETQYF; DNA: TGTGCCAGCAGCGTAGCGGCGGTGTCTGGGGAGACCCAGTACTTC
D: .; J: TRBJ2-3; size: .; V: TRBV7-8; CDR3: CASSFERTPSTDTQYF; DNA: TGTGCCAGCAGCTTTGAGCGGACCCCTAGCACAGATACGCAGTATTTT
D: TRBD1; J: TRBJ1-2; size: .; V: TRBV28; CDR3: CASWGQGGGYTF; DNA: TGTGCCAGTTGGGGACAGGGGGGAGGCTACACCTTC
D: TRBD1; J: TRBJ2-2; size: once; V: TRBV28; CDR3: CASSLDRGWTGELFF; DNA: TGTGCCAGCAGTTTGGACAGGGGATGGACCGGGGAGCTGTTTTTT
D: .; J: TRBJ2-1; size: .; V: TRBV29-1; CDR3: CSVEDSSAGNEQFF; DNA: TGCAGCGTTGAAGATAGCTCGGCGGGCAATGAGCAGTTCTTC